A single sample gave rise to the 25 T cell receptor beta chains below, sequenced in a study of T cell responses to AZD1222 COVID-19 vaccine. Generated by immunoSEQ multiplex PCR, the TCRdb table keeps only in-frame clones and is missing some. In the table there are about 180,000 clones, 70% to 90% of which are singletons. Sequenced here: peripheral blood, sampled 28 days after the second AZD1222 dose. The receptor set was obtained from an adult who received the AZD1222 COVID-19 vaccine.

CDR3 region: CASFTPGHYGYTF. CDR3 nucleotides: TGTGCCAGCTTCACCCCGGGGCACTATGGCTACACCTTC. The V and J genes are TRBV5-6 and TRBJ1-2; D is possibly TRBD1 (5 bases). Between the trimmed V and J ends, which lost 7 bases and 3 bases, there was a span of 13 bases. This CDR3 spans 13 amino acids. CDR1 SGHDT and CDR2 YYEEEE come from the germline V gene.

The chain joins TRBV19 to TRBJ2-1, with D perhaps matching TRBD1 or TRBD2 (6 bases each). Trimming removed 2 bases at V and 1 base at J, with 15 bases between. Germline V CDR1 and CDR2: LNHDA, SQIVND (reference sequence). This CDR3 region has 17 residues. The CDR3 coding sequence is TGTGCCAGTAGTATAAGGGGGGTCCGACAGTCCTACAATGAGCAGTTCTTC. Its translation is CASSIRGVRQSYNEQFF. Looking up the rest from reference TRBV19 and TRBJ2-1 gives the full variable domain: DGGITQSPKYLFRKEGQNVTLSCEQNLNHDAMYWYRQDPGQGLRLIYYSQIVNDFQKGDIAEGYSVSREKKESFPLTVTSAQKNPTAFYLCASSIRGVRQSYNEQFFGPGTRLTVL.

This chain joins TRBV6-5 and TRBJ2-6; no firm D call. CDR1 MNHEY and CDR2 SVGAGI come from the germline V gene. Trimming took 2 bases from V and 0 from J, leaving 5 bases between them. CDR3 length: 15 amino acids. The CDR3 DNA sequence: TGTGCCAGCAGTTACGTTCCCTCTGGGGCCAACGTCCTGACTTTC. This codes for CASSYVPSGANVLTF.

The J gene is TRBJ1-5, the V gene TRBV28, with D tentatively TRBD1 (6 bases). This CDR3 spans 16 amino acids. The V gene's germline CDR1 is MDHEN and CDR2 SYDVKM. Trimming took 4 bases from V and 5 from J, leaving 18 bases between them. The CDR3 DNA reads as TGTGCCAGCAGTTCGGTACAGGGAAGGCCTGATCAGCCCCAGCATTTT. This encodes CASSSVQGRPDQPQHF.

The chain employs TRBV3-1 (or the pseudogene TRBV3-2) and TRBJ2-4; 9 bases agree with TRBD2. This CDR3 region has 17 residues. CDR1 is LGHDT, CDR2 YNNKEL, per germline (reference sequence). V dropped 0 bases and J dropped 6; count of bases not matched to a gene: 9. The CDR3 nucleotides read TGTGCCAGCAGCCAAGATATGTGGCGGGAGGGCAGAAACATTCAGTACTTC. It codes for CASSQDMWREGRNIQYF.

Here the CDR3 DNA reads TGTGCCAGCAGCTTAGAAGGGGGGGAGACCCAGTACTTC. This codes for CASSLEGGETQYF. The chain combines TRBV7-2 with TRBJ2-5; possibly TRBD1 or TRBD2 for D (6 bases each). The CDR3 runs to 13 residues. Trimming cost V 1 base and J 5 bases, with 8 bases left between them. Germline CDR1 and CDR2: SGHTA and FQGNSA.

This clone appeared a single time. V and J are TRBV4-3 and TRBJ2-7, with D hard to call. V lost 1 base and J 7 bases, leaving 11 bases between the germline ends. The length of the CDR3 is 13 residues. Per the germline V gene, CDR1 is LGHNA and CDR2 is YSLEER. The CDR3 is CASSQGVADEQYF. For the CDR3, the DNA is TGCGCCAGCAGCCAAGGGGTAGCTGATGAGCAGTACTTC.

The chain links TRBV10-3 to TRBJ2-7; 14 bases align to TRBD2. The CDR3 runs to 16 residues. CDR1 is ENHRY, CDR2 SYGVKD, per germline. Trimming at V came to 4 bases and at J to 3 bases, leaving 5 bases not matched to a gene. CDR3 DNA sequence: TGTGCCATCAGTGCGGGACTAGCGGGAGTTCTCTACGAGCAGTACTTC. Translating gives CAISAGLAGVLYEQYF.

The CDR3 DNA reads TGTGCCAGCAGTACTAGCGGGATCTCCTACGAGCAGTACTTC. Its translation is CASSTSGISYEQYF. The V gene is TRBV27, the J gene TRBJ2-7; 10 positions agree with TRBD2. The V gene's germline CDR1 is MNHEY and CDR2 SMNVEV (reference sequence). This CDR3 is built from 14 residues. V dropped 5 bases and J dropped 0; count of bases not matched to a gene: 1.

The chain has TRBV7-2 and TRBJ1-3; a possible D gene is TRBD1 (5 bases). V lost 5 bases, J lost 4 bases, and 9 bases lay in between. CDR1 and CDR2 (germline): SGHTA, FQGNSA. The CDR3 spans 13 residues. The CDR3 spells CASSNRQGNTIYF. CDR3 coding DNA: TGTGCCAGCAGCAACCGACAGGGAAACACCATATATTTT.

The CDR3 is CASSVLQWTSTYEQYF. In DNA form, the CDR3 reads TGTGCCAGCAGCGTCCTACAGTGGACTAGCACCTACGAGCAGTACTTC. The rearrangement links TRBV7-2 to TRBJ2-7; 8 bases match TRBD2. The trim removed 5 bases at V and 2 bases at J, leaving 11 bases unmatched. Germline V CDR1 and CDR2: SGHTA, FQGNSA. This CDR3 spans 16 amino acids.

V is TRBV28 and J is TRBJ2-7; tentative D call: TRBD2 (6 bases). This CDR3 has 12 residues. Germline lookup yields CDR1 MDHEN and CDR2 SYDVKM. The germline V and J ends were trimmed by 7 bases and 7 bases, with 14 bases remaining between them. The CDR3 reads CASTPSGGEQYF. Written as DNA, the CDR3 is TGTGCCAGCACCCCCTCCGGGGGAGAGCAGTACTTC.

V gene TRBV7-2 combines with J gene TRBJ2-3; a possible D gene is TRBD1 (6 bases). V lost 6 bases to trimming and J lost 3 bases, with 13 bases between them. This CDR3 spans 14 amino acids. CDR1 and CDR2 from the germline V gene are SGHTA and FQGNSA. The CDR3, as DNA: TGTGCCAGCAGGCCGGGACATGAAACAGATACGCAGTATTTT. Amino acids: CASRPGHETDTQYF. The whole variable domain, remainder taken from reference TRBV7-2 and TRBJ2-3, is GAGVSQSPSNKVTEKGKDVELRCDPISGHTALYWYRQSLGQGLEFLIYFQGNSAPDKSGLPSDRFSAERTGGSVSTLTIQRTQQEDSAVYLCASRPGHETDTQYFGPGTRLTVL.

The gene calls are TRBV23-1 and TRBJ1-4; TRBD1 matches 10 bases. TRBV23-1 is marked as an open reading frame, function uncertain. CDR3 length: 16 residues. The trim removed 4 bases at V and 8 bases at J, leaving 10 bases unmatched. CDR3 DNA sequence: TGCGCCAGCAGTCGAGTCGGACAGGGGGATGGGGAAAAACTGTTTTTT. It translates to CASSRVGQGDGEKLFF.

This chain uses TRBV7-8 with TRBJ2-3; D is unclear. Trimming left V 1 base short and J 3 bases short, with 5 bases between. In germline, CDR1 is SGHVS, CDR2 FQNEAQ. The CDR3 is made up of 13 amino acids. CDR3 region: CASSLGRTDTQYF. Written as DNA, the CDR3 is TGTGCCAGCAGCTTAGGGAGAACAGATACGCAGTATTTT. Together with reference TRBV7-8 and TRBJ2-3, the CDR3 gives the full variable domain: GAGVSQSPRYKVAKRGQDVALRCDPISGHVSLFWYQQALGQGPEFLTYFQNEAQLDKSGLPSDRFFAERPEGSVSTLKIQRTQQEDSAVYLCASSLGRTDTQYFGPGTRLTVL.

The gene calls are TRBV6-5 and TRBJ2-2; the match to TRBD1 covers 9 bases. The trim removed 7 bases at V and 5 bases at J, leaving 5 bases unmatched. CDR1 is MNHEY, CDR2 SVGAGI, per germline. There are 14 residues in the CDR3. The CDR3 region has the DNA TGTGCCAGCAAAGGGACAGGGAGGACCGGGGAGCTGTTTTTT. Translated: CASKGTGRTGELFF.

The V and J genes are TRBV19 and TRBJ2-1, with TRBD1 identical over 9 bases. CDR1 and CDR2 from the germline V gene are LNHDA and SQIVND (reference sequence). With 2 bases clipped from V and 0 bases from J, the junction kept 2 bases outside the gene matches. This CDR3 has 16 amino acids. The CDR3 DNA follows: TGTGCCAGTAGTATATCGACAGGGGGCTCCTACAATGAGCAGTTCTTC. Translation: CASSISTGGSYNEQFF. Filled out from reference TRBV19 and TRBJ2-1, the complete variable domain reads DGGITQSPKYLFRKEGQNVTLSCEQNLNHDAMYWYRQDPGQGLRLIYYSQIVNDFQKGDIAEGYSVSREKKESFPLTVTSAQKNPTAFYLCASSISTGGSYNEQFFGPGTRLTVL.

The rearrangement joins TRBV7-9 to TRBJ2-5; maybe TRBD2 (5 bases). Trimming removed 1 base at V and 3 bases at J, with 9 bases between. The CDR3 extends over 14 amino acids. The germline V gene has CDR1 SEHNR and CDR2 FQNEAQ (reference sequence). The CDR3 here is CASSLGSGKETQYF. CDR3 DNA sequence: TGTGCCAGCAGCTTAGGTTCGGGGAAAGAGACCCAGTACTTC.

The CDR3 reads CSVETRGGPAGELFF. DNA for the CDR3: TGCAGCGTTGAAACGAGGGGAGGGCCGGCCGGGGAGCTGTTTTTT. The V gene is TRBV29-1, the J gene TRBJ2-2, with 7 positions matching TRBD2. Trimming at V came to 2 bases and at J to 6 bases, leaving 9 bases not matched to a gene. CDR1 and CDR2 from the germline V gene are SQVTM and ANQGSEA. CDR3 length: 15 residues.

This clone appeared a single time. V is TRBV5-1 and J is TRBJ1-5, with D maybe TRBD1 (5 bases). This CDR3 is built from 15 residues. Germline-derived CDR1 and CDR2 are SGHRS and YFSETQ. V lost 2 bases and J 7 bases, leaving 16 bases between the germline ends. Written as DNA, the CDR3 is TGCGCCAGCAGCTTATTAGGGACCCCGGAACAGCCCCAGCATTTT. This gives the protein CASSLLGTPEQPQHF. The variable domain in full, completed from reference TRBV5-1 and TRBJ1-5, reads KAGVTQTPRYLIKTRGQQVTLSCSPISGHRSVSWYQQTPGQGLQFLFEYFSETQRNKGNFPGRFSGRQFSNSRSEMNVSTLELGDSALYLCASSLLGTPEQPQHFGDGTRLSIL.

The V call is TRBV9, the J call TRBJ2-3; no clear D. The germline CDR1 and CDR2 sequences are SGDLS and YYNGEE. The V end lost 0 bases, the J end lost 0 bases, and 5 bases lay between the germline ends. The CDR3 runs to 14 residues. The CDR3 reads CASSVVASTDTQYF. The CDR3 coding sequence is TGTGCCAGCAGCGTAGTGGCTAGCACAGATACGCAGTATTTT.

The chain uses TRBV10-3 and TRBJ1-2; 9 positions match TRBD1. Trimming took 8 bases from V and 6 from J; bases not matched to a gene: 7. The CDR3 has 13 amino acids. Germline V gives CDR1 ENHRY, CDR2 SYGVKD. The CDR3 reads CAIYRTGDDGYTF. CDR3 DNA sequence: TGTGCCATCTATCGGACAGGGGACGATGGCTACACCTTC.

The rearrangement joins TRBV27 to TRBJ1-5; unclear D gene. Trimming took 6 bases from V and 2 from J, leaving 8 bases between them. The CDR3 is 13 amino acids. The V gene's germline CDR1 is MNHEY and CDR2 SMNVEV (reference sequence). CDR3 nucleotide sequence: TGTGCCAGCAGCAACCGGGGCAATCAGCCCCAGCATTTT. Its protein is CASSNRGNQPQHF.

This chain joins TRBV5-1 and TRBJ2-1; 11 nucleotides match TRBD2. CDR3 length: 16 amino acids. The germline V gene has CDR1 SGHRS and CDR2 YFSETQ. Trimming took 1 base from V and 3 from J; bases not matched to a gene: 3. Here the CDR3 reads CASSLRLAGNYNEQFF. The CDR3 DNA sequence: TGCGCCAGCAGCTTGAGACTAGCGGGAAACTACAATGAGCAGTTCTTC. The variable domain in full, completed from reference TRBV5-1 and TRBJ2-1, reads KAGVTQTPRYLIKTRGQQVTLSCSPISGHRSVSWYQQTPGQGLQFLFEYFSETQRNKGNFPGRFSGRQFSNSRSEMNVSTLELGDSALYLCASSLRLAGNYNEQFFGPGTRLTVL.

The chain recombines TRBV18 with TRBJ1-5; 8 positions agree with TRBD1. Germline CDR1 reads KGHSH; CDR2 reads LQKENI. Trimming removed 6 bases from V and 6 bases from J; junction bases left unmatched: 10. The length of the CDR3 is 15 residues. Written as DNA, the CDR3 is TGTGCCAGCTCTCCAGACAGGGGCGGAGGTCAGCCCCAGCATTTT. This codes for CASSPDRGGGQPQHF.